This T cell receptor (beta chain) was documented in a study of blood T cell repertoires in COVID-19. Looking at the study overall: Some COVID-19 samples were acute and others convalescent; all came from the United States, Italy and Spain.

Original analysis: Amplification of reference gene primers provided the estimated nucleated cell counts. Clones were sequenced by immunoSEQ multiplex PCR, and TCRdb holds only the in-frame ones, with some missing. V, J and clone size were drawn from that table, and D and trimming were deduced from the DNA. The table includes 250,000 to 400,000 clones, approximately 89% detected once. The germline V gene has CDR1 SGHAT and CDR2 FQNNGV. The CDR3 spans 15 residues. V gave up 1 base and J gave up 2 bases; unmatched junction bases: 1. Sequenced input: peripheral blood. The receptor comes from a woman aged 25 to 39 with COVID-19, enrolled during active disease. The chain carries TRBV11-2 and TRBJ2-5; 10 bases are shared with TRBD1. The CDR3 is CASSLGDRGQETQYF. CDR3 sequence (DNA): TGTGCCAGCAGCTTAGGGGACAGGGGACAAGAGACCCAGTACTTC.